Listed below are T cell receptor beta chains from one sample, sequenced in a study of T cells in severe cutaneous drug reactions. Following a re-call of the multiplex PCR reads, TCRdb has one entry per CDR3 protein and lacks DNA. The table lists 9,500 to 13,000 distinct CDR3 sequences. Sequenced material: cells from a skin blister. The receptors were sampled from a human donor with Stevens-Johnson syndrome, a severe cutaneous drug reaction. Both conserved end residues are part of each CDR3. A row's size may be missing; if present it is once, few, many or a size class.

>medium-sized|TRBV29-1|TRBJ2-7
CSVDRLGEQYF
>.|TRBV29-1|TRBJ1-1
CSVKPQGTNTEAFF
>.|TRBV29-1|TRBJ1-1
CSVTDTGRMNTEAFF
>.|TRBV20-1|TRBJ2-3
CSADPRDRGTDTQYF
>medium-sized|TRBV20-1|TRBJ1-5
CSASTGTVRQPQHF
>medium-sized|TRBV20-1|TRBJ1-1
CSRLRGGNTEAFF
>.|TRBV10-3|TRBJ2-7
CAISPGQGPSYEQYF
>.|TRBV20-1|TRBJ1-2
CSAREGSGPSGTF
>.|TRBV29-1|TRBJ1-2
CSALRTDNYGYTF
>.|TRBV20-1|TRBJ1-2
CSATSAQGYGYTF
>.|TRBV5-8|TRBJ2-7
CASSLPQLSGEQYF
>.|TRBV29-1|TRBJ2-3
CSAAPSGSTDTQYF
>.|TRBV6-1|TRBJ2-5
CASRGTGYQETQYF
>.|TRBV20-1|TRBJ2-2
CSADVNTGELFF
>.|TRBV29-1|TRBJ1-1
CSVQFPGEVRRNTEAFF
>.|TRBV20-1|TRBJ1-5
CSAPPDREYQPQHF
>medium-sized|TRBV20-1|TRBJ2-1
CSARAPGPGYNEQFF
>medium-sized|TRBV20-1|TRBJ1-2
CSARVGHIFDGYTF
>medium-sized|TRBV20-1|TRBJ1-6
CSARKEPNSPLHF
>medium-sized|TRBV15|TRBJ2-6
CATSRDRRLATGANVLTF
>.|TRBV29-1|TRBJ2-5
CSVEPPGQASAQYF
>.|TRBV6-1|TRBJ2-1
CASSSPDRGSPEQFF
>.|TRBV4-1|TRBJ2-3
CASSQGTSGHTDTQYF
>.|TRBV30|TRBJ1-4
CAWRGGDFGKLFF
>medium-sized|TRBV20-1|TRBJ1-5
CSATTGQVEGRPQHF
>.|TRBV20-1|TRBJ2-7
CSARGPRDRGPYEQYF
>.|TRBV20-1|TRBJ1-1
CSARARRRNPEAFF
>.|TRBV29-1|TRBJ2-1
CSARAGGPGNEQFF
>.|TRBV20-1|TRBJ2-5
CSARGPGGDQETQYF
>medium-sized|TRBV20-1|TRBJ1-1
CSAARGGMNTEAFF
>.|TRBV29-1|TRBJ2-7
CSVDERGTGGTYEQYF
>.|TRBV20-1|TRBJ2-7
CSARVWPLEDEQYF
>medium-sized|TRBV4-1|TRBJ1-1
CASTRTAMNTEAFF
>.|TRBV29-1|TRBJ2-3
CSVATSGITDTQYF
>.|TRBV29-1|TRBJ2-3
CSQGTSQGPDTQYF
>.|TRBV29-1|TRBJ1-2
CSVGPRLANYGYTF
>medium-sized|TRBV20-1|TRBJ2-1
CSESGKTYNEQFF
>.|TRBV29-1|TRBJ2-7
CSVAWGQGEHEQYF
>.|TRBV20-1|TRBJ2-1
CSASGTAYSYNEQFF